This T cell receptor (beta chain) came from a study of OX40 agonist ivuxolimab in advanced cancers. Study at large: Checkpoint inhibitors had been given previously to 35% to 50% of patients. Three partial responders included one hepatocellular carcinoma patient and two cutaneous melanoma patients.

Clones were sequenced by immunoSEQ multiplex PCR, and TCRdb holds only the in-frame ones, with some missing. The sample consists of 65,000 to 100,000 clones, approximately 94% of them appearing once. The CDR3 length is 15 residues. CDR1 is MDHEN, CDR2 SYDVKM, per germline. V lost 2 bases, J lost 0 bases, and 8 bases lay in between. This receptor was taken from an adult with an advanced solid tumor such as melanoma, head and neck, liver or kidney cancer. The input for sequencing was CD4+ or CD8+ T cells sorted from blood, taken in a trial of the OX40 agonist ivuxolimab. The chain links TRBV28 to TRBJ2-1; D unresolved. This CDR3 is CASSLRSSSYNEQFF. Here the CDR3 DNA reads TGTGCCAGCAGTTTAAGGTCTAGCTCCTACAATGAGCAGTTCTTC.